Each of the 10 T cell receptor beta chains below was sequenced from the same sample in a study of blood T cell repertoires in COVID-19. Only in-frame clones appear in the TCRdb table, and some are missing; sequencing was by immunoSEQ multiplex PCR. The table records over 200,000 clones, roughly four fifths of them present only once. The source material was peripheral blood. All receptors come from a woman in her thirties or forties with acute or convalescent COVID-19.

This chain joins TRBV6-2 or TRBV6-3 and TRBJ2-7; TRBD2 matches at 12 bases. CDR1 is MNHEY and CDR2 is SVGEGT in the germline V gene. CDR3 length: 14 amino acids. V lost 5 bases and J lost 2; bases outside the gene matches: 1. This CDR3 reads CASSRTSGTYEQYF. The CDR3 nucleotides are TGTGCCAGCAGTAGGACTAGCGGGACCTACGAGCAGTACTTC.

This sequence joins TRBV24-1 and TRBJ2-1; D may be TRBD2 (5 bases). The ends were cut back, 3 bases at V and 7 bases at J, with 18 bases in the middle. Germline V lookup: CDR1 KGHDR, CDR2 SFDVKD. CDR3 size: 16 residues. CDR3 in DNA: TGTGCCACCAGTGATGCGATCTTTGCGGGCAAAAATGAGCAGTTCTTC. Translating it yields CATSDAIFAGKNEQFF.

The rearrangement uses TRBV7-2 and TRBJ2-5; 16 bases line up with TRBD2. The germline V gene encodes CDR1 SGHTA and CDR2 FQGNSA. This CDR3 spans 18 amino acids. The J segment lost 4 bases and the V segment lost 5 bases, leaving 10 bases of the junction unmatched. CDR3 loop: CASSPGLAGGQFLETQYF. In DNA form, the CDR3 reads TGTGCCAGCAGCCCGGGACTAGCGGGGGGGCAGTTCTTAGAGACCCAGTACTTC.

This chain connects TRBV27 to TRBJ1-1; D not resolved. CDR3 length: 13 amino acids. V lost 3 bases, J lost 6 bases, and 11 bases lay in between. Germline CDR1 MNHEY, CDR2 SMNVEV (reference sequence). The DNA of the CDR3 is TGTGCCAGCAGTTTGACCAGGTATGCTGAAGCTTTCTTT. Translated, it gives CASSLTRYAEAFF.

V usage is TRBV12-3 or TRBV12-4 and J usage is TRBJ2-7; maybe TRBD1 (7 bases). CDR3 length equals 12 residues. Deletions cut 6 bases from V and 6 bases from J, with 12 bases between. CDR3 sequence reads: CASSPGGGEQYF. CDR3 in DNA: TGTGCCAGCAGCCCAGGGGGAGGCGAGCAGTACTTC.

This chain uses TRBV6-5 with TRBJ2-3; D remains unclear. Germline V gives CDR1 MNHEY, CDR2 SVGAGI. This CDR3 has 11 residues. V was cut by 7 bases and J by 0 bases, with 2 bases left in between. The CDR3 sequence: CASTSTDTQYF. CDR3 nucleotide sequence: TGTGCCAGCACGAGCACAGATACGCAGTATTTT.

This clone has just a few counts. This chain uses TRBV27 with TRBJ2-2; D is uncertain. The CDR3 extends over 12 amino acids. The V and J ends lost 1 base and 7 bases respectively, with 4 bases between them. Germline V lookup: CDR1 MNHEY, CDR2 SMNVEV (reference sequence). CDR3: CASSLYGGELFF. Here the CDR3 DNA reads TGTGCCAGCAGTTTATACGGCGGGGAGCTGTTTTTT.

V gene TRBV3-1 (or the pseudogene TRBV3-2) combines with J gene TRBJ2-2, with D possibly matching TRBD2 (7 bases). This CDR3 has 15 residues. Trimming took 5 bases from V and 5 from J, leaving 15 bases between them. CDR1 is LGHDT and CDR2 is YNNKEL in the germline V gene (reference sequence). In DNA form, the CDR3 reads TGTGCCAGCAGCTCGGACAGTAGCGGGACCGGGGAGCTGTTTTTT. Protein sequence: CASSSDSSGTGELFF.

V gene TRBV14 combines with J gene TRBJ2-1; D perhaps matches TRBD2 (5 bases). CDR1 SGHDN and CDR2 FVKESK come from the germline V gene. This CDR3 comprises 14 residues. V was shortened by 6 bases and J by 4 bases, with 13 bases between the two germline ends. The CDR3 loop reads CASRPSSPYNEQFF. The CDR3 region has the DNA TGTGCCAGCAGACCTAGCTCCCCGTACAATGAGCAGTTCTTC.

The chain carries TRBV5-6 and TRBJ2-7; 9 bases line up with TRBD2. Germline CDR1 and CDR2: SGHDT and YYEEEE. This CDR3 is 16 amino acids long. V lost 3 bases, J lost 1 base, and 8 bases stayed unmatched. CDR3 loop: CASSSQGLALSYEQYF. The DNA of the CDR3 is TGTGCCAGCAGCTCTCAGGGACTAGCTCTGTCCTACGAGCAGTACTTC.